The 17 T cell receptor beta chains given below trace back to one sample, sequenced in a study of blood T cell repertoires in COVID-19. Measured with immunoSEQ multiplex PCR; TCRdb has only the in-frame clones, and not every one. There are 100,000 to 150,000 clones in the sample; around 82% occur only once, and roughly an eighth lies in the top ten. The sample consisted of peripheral blood. These receptors were collected from a woman aged 25-40 years who had recovered from COVID-19.

The chain recombines TRBV30 with TRBJ2-1; 9 nucleotides line up with TRBD2. The germline V gene has CDR1 GTSNPN and CDR2 SVGIG (reference sequence). V gave up 4 bases and J gave up 4 bases; unmatched junction bases: 8. This CDR3 region has 15 residues. CDR3 coding DNA: TGTGCCTGGACCCTCCTAGCGGGAAGATACAATGAGCAGTTCTTC. It specifies CAWTLLAGRYNEQFF.

The chain joins TRBV3-1 (or the pseudogene TRBV3-2) to TRBJ2-3; D is ambiguous. With 1 base removed from V and 0 bases from J, the gap between germline ends came to 5 bases. The CDR3 loop spans 14 amino acids. The V gene's germline CDR1 is LGHDT and CDR2 YNNKEL (reference sequence). The CDR3 protein is CASSQAASTDTQYF. Here the CDR3 DNA reads TGTGCCAGCAGCCAAGCCGCGAGCACAGATACGCAGTATTTT.

The chain combines TRBV4-1 with TRBJ2-7; 12 bases fit TRBD2. Germline CDR1 MGHRA, CDR2 YSYEKL. This CDR3 has 16 residues. With V trimmed by 3 bases and J by 4 bases, 7 bases remained unmatched. CDR3 region: CASSQASGGARYEQYF. The DNA for the CDR3 is TGCGCCAGCAGCCAGGCTAGCGGGGGGGCCAGGTACGAGCAGTACTTC.

The chain couples TRBV19 to TRBJ2-6; tentatively, D is TRBD1 (5 bases). Germline lookup yields CDR1 LNHDA and CDR2 SQIVND (reference sequence). The CDR3 is 18 amino acids. V was trimmed by 3 bases and J by 0 bases, leaving 15 bases between them. The CDR3 region has the DNA TGTGCCAGTAGTATTGTTGCAGGGCATCGCTCTGGGGCCAACGTCCTGACTTTC. Its translation is CASSIVAGHRSGANVLTF.

A single count supports this clone. The chain links TRBV7-2 to TRBJ2-1; 7 bases match TRBD2. CDR1 SGHTA and CDR2 FQGNSA come from the germline V gene. The CDR3 consists of 14 residues. Germline trimming cut 7 bases from V and 7 bases from J; bases unmatched to any gene: 10. The CDR3 protein is CASTGLAEWNEQFF. The CDR3 DNA reads TGTGCCAGCACTGGGCTAGCGGAGTGGAATGAGCAGTTCTTC.

The chain carries TRBV19 and TRBJ1-2, with D tentatively TRBD1 (5 bases). V lost 0 bases and J 6 bases, leaving 14 bases between the germline ends. Germline values: CDR1 LNHDA, CDR2 SQIVND (reference sequence). The CDR3 spans 15 residues. CDR3 amino acids: CASSIDQGRVNGYTF. The CDR3 nucleotides read TGTGCCAGTAGTATAGATCAGGGTAGAGTCAATGGCTACACCTTC.

The chain couples TRBV21-1 to TRBJ2-5; the listed D gene, TRBD2, was not tested against the DNA. TRBV21-1 is a documented pseudogene. This CDR3 comprises 17 residues. Written as DNA, the CDR3 is TGTGCCAGCAGCAAAGGGACGCCTAGCGGGAGTAGGGAGACCCAGTACTTC. Translation gives CASSKGTPSGSRETQYF.

The chain is built from TRBV6-5 and TRBJ2-2, with 14 bases fitting TRBD2. J gave up 7 bases and V 6 bases, and 4 bases lay outside the gene matches. The length of the CDR3 is 15 residues. CDR1 is MNHEY and CDR2 is SVGAGI in the germline V gene. CDR3 residues: CASRGTSGSVGELFF. The CDR3 DNA sequence: TGTGCCAGCAGGGGGACTAGCGGGAGCGTCGGGGAGCTGTTTTTT.

This chain connects TRBV6-6 to TRBJ2-1; 10 nucleotides align to TRBD1. Germline CDR1 MNHNY, CDR2 SVGAGI (reference sequence). V gave up 6 bases and J gave up 5 bases; unmatched junction bases: 4. This CDR3 is 14 amino acids long. As DNA, the CDR3 is TGTGCCAGCAGCGGACAGGGGGGGCACAATGAGCAGTTCTTC. Its translation is CASSGQGGHNEQFF.

V is TRBV2 and J is TRBJ1-3; D gene uncertain. V dropped 2 bases and J dropped 0 bases, with 5 bases sitting between them. This CDR3 is 14 amino acids long. Germline V gives CDR1 SNHLY, CDR2 FYNNEI. The DNA of the CDR3 is TGTGCCAGCAGTGAAACGAGCTCTGGAAACACCATATATTTT. The encoded protein is CASSETSSGNTIYF.

This clone was recorded only once. This chain links TRBV19 with TRBJ2-1; the match to TRBD2 covers 11 bases. The CDR3 extends over 15 amino acids. The V gene's germline CDR1 is LNHDA and CDR2 SQIVND (reference sequence). The V gene end was trimmed by 5 bases and the J gene end by 4 bases; junction bases not matched to a gene: 4. The CDR3 protein is CASSPGTSGYNEQFF. The CDR3 bases are TGTGCCAGTAGTCCCGGGACTAGCGGTTACAATGAGCAGTTCTTC.

The rearrangement joins TRBV5-1 to TRBJ2-5, with TRBD2 identical over 7 bases. Looked up from germline, CDR1 is SGHRS and CDR2 is YFSETQ. The trim removed 4 bases at V and 7 bases at J, leaving 16 bases unmatched. The CDR3 is made up of 16 amino acids. The CDR3 here is CASSPGAGDPSMTQYF. CDR3 DNA: TGCGCCAGCAGCCCCGGTGCGGGAGACCCCTCAATGACCCAGTACTTC.

This clone showed up just a few times. This chain joins TRBV10-3 and TRBJ1-2; D gene ambiguous. The CDR3 sequence is 20 residues long. Germline assignment: CDR1 ENHRY and CDR2 SYGVKD. V dropped 9 bases and J dropped 3 bases, with 35 bases sitting between them. The CDR3 sequence is CAIPPGRGPSIVSGDYGYTF. The CDR3 bases are TGTGCCATTCCCCCAGGACGAGGGCCCTCCATCGTTTCGGGTGACTATGGCTACACCTTC.

This chain links TRBV3-1 (or the pseudogene TRBV3-2) with TRBJ2-7; D remains ambiguous. V lost 1 base and J lost 3, with 4 bases in between. This CDR3 has 12 amino acids. Germline loops: CDR1 LGHDT, CDR2 YNNKEL (reference sequence). The CDR3 loop reads CASSQVSYEQYF. CDR3 nucleotides: TGTGCCAGCAGCCAAGTCAGCTACGAGCAGTACTTC.

V and J are TRBV18 and TRBJ2-1; 9 bases fit TRBD2. The V and J ends lost 3 bases and 4 bases, in that order; junction bases with no gene match: 4. The germline gives CDR1 KGHSH, CDR2 LQKENI. CDR3 size: 15 residues. The CDR3 region has the DNA TGTGCCAGCTCACCTACTAGCGGGCGGTACAATGAGCAGTTCTTC. It encodes CASSPTSGRYNEQFF.

The rearrangement links TRBV27 to TRBJ1-2; D perhaps matches TRBD1 (5 bases). Trimming took 5 bases from V and 3 from J, leaving 13 bases between them. Germline values: CDR1 MNHEY, CDR2 SMNVEV (reference sequence). The CDR3 totals 14 residues. CDR3 DNA sequence: TGTGCCAGCAGTCAGACGGGACTGTACTATGGCTACACCTTC. Translating gives CASSQTGLYYGYTF.

This clone was seen just once. This chain connects TRBV5-1 to TRBJ1-1, with D unclear. Germline loops: CDR1 SGHRS, CDR2 YFSETQ. Trimming shortened V by 3 bases and J by 7 bases, and 10 bases separated the two germline ends. The CDR3 covers 12 residues. The CDR3 here is CASSSELGEAFF. CDR3 in DNA: TGCGCCAGCAGCTCCGAACTCGGTGAAGCTTTCTTT.